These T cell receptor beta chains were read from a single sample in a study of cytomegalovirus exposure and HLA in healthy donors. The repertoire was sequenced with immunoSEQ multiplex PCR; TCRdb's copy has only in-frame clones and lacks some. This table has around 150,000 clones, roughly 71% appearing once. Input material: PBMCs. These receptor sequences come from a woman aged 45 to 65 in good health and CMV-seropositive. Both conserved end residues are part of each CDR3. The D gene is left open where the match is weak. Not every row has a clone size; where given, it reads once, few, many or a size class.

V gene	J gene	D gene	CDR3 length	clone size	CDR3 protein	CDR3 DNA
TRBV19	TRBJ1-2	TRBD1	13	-	CASHDRDVYGYTF	TGTGCCTCCCACGACAGGGATGTGTATGGCTACACCTTC
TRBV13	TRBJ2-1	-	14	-	CASSLGLQRNEQFF	TGTGCCAGCAGCTTAGGACTCCAACGGAATGAGCAGTTCTTC
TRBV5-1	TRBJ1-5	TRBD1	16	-	CASAKEAGGLSQPQHF	TGCGCCAGCGCAAAGGAGGCAGGGGGCCTGTCTCAGCCCCAGCATTTT
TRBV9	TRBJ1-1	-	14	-	CASSRAASDTEAFF	TGTGCCAGCAGTCGAGCGGCTAGCGACACTGAAGCTTTCTTT
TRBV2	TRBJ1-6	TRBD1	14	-	CARSTGGDNSPLHF	TGTGCCAGGTCGACAGGGGGCGATAATTCACCCCTCCACTTT
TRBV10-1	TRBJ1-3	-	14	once	CASSESTLGNTIYF	TGCGCCAGCAGTGAGTCGACTCTTGGAAACACCATATATTTT
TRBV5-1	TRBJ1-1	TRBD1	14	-	CASSSDRGYTEAFF	TGCGCCAGCAGCTCAGACAGGGGGTACACTGAAGCTTTCTTT
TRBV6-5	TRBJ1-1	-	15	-	CASSSGVPGVTEAFF	TGTGCCAGCAGTTCGGGGGTCCCGGGGGTCACTGAAGCTTTCTTT
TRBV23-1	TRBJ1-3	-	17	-	CASSQFSGGVCGNTIYF	TGCGCCAGCAGTCAGTTTAGTGGGGGCGTTTGTGGAAACACCATATATTTT
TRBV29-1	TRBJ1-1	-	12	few	CSAGQTNTEAFF	TGCAGCGCAGGACAGACGAACACTGAAGCTTTCTTT
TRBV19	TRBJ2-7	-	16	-	CASSISSGDFQGEQYF	TGTGCCAGTAGTATATCGAGTGGGGACTTTCAGGGCGAGCAGTACTTC
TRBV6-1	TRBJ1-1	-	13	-	CASSVSRLLEAFF	TGTGCCAGCAGTGTCTCCAGGCTACTTGAAGCTTTCTTT
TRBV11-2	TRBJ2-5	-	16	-	CASSLTGVGEQETQYF	TGTGCCAGCAGCTTAACGGGGGTCGGCGAGCAAGAGACCCAGTACTTC
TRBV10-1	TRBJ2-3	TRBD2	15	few	CASRGGAVHTDTQYF	TGCGCCAGCAGGGGAGGGGCAGTCCACACAGATACGCAGTATTTT
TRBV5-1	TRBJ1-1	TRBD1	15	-	CASSLGDRRNTEAFF	TGCGCCAGCAGCTTGGGGGACAGGCGGAACACTGAAGCTTTCTTT
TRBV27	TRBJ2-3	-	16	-	CASSFRATSRGDTQYF	TGTGCCAGCAGTTTCCGGGCTACCAGTAGGGGGGATACGCAGTATTTT
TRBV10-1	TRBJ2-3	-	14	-	CASSDAGSTDTQYF	TGCGCCAGCAGTGACGCGGGAAGCACAGATACGCAGTATTTT
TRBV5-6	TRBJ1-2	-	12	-	CASSWRVGGYTF	TGTGCCAGCAGCTGGAGGGTAGGTGGCTACACCTTC
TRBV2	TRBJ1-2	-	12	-	CASTPTGGGYTF	TGTGCCAGCACACCCACCGGCGGGGGCTACACCTTC
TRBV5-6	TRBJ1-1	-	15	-	CATGNGGGMNTEAFF	TGTGCCACCGGTAATGGGGGGGGGATGAACACTGAAGCTTTCTTT
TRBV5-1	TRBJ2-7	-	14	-	CASSLGTQSYEQYF	TGCGCCAGCAGCTTGGGGACTCAGAGCTACGAGCAGTACTTC
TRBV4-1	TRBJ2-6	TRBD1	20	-	CASSQGSPGQGSSGANVLTF	TGCGCCAGCAGCCAAGGTAGTCCGGGACAGGGAAGTTCTGGGGCCAACGTCCTGACTTTC
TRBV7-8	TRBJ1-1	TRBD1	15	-	CASSLKRDRFSKAFF	TGTGCCAGCAGCTTAAAGAGGGACAGGTTTAGTAAAGCTTTCTTT
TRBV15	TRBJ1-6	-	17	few	CATSKPGGGALNSPLHF	TGTGCCACCAGCAAACCGGGTGGGGGGGCCCTCAATTCACCCCTCCACTTT
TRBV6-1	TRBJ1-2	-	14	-	CASSPIQENYGYTF	TGTGCCAGCAGCCCCATACAGGAAAACTATGGCTACACCTTC
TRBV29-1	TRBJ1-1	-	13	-	CSVFGAPAYEAFF	TGCAGCGTTTTTGGGGCGCCAGCTTATGAAGCTTTCTTT
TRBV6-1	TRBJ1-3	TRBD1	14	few	CATPPSPKDRGQYF	TGTGCCACCCCTCCAAGCCCGAAAGACAGGGGCCAATATTTT
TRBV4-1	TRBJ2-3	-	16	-	CASSQVGGGAVHTQYF	TGCGCCAGCAGCCAAGTCGGAGGGGGGGCCGTTCACACGCAGTATTTT
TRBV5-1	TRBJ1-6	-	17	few	CASSLTTGTSYNSPLHF	TGCGCCAGCAGCTTGACGACGGGAACCTCCTATAATTCACCCCTCCACTTT
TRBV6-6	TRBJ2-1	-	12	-	CASSYLIGDRFF	TGTGCCAGCAGTTATCTGATCGGAGATCGGTTCTTC
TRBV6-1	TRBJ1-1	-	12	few	CASSAWGREAFF	TGTGCCAGCAGTGCTTGGGGGCGGGAAGCTTTCTTT
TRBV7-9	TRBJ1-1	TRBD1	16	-	CASSLVGTGGVGEAFF	TGTGCCAGCAGCTTAGTGGGGACAGGGGGCGTTGGTGAAGCTTTCTTT
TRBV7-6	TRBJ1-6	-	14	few	CASSFRQDNSPLHF	TGTGCCAGCAGCTTCCGACAGGATAATTCACCCCTCCACTTT
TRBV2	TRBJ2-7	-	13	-	CASSPRRGDEQYF	TGTGCCAGCAGCCCCAGGCGGGGCGACGAGCAGTACTTC
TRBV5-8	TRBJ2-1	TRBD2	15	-	CASSFMRGANNEQFF	TGTGCCAGCAGCTTTATGCGGGGGGCCAACAATGAGCAGTTCTTC
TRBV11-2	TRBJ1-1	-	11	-	CASSSSFEAFF	TGTGCCAGCAGCTCTTCTTTTGAGGCTTTCTTT
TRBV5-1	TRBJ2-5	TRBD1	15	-	CASRSTGGFRETQYF	TGCGCCAGCAGGTCGACAGGGGGCTTCCGAGAGACCCAGTACTTC
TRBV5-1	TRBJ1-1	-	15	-	CASSSGTRVETEAFF	TGCGCCAGCAGCTCGGGGACACGGGTAGAAACTGAAGCTTTCTTT
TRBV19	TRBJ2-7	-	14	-	CASSIRGFPYEQYF	TGTGCCAGTAGTATTCGGGGTTTCCCCTACGAGCAGTACTTC
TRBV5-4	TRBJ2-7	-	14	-	CASSMGGLGYEQYF	TGTGCCAGCAGCATGGGGGGACTGGGGTACGAGCAGTACTTC
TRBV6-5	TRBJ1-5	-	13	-	CASSYSRDQPQHF	TGTGCCAGCAGTTACTCCCGAGATCAGCCCCAGCATTTT
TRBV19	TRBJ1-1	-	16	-	CASSINQGSARTEAFF	TGTGCCAGTAGTATTAACCAGGGTTCTGCGCGAACTGAAGCTTTCTTT
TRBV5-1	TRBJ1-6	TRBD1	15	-	CASSSDRASNSPLHF	TGCGCCAGCAGCTCGGACAGGGCCTCTAATTCACCCCTCCACTTT
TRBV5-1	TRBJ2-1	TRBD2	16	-	CASSLGVAGGVNEQFF	TGCGCCAGCAGCTTGGGAGTAGCGGGGGGTGTTAATGAGCAGTTCTTC
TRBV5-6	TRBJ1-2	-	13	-	CASSLEVLRGYTF	TGTGCCAGCAGCTTGGAAGTACTGAGAGGCTACACCTTC
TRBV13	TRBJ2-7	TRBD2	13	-	CASSLGGTYEQYF	TGTGCCAGCAGCTTGGGAGGGACCTACGAGCAGTACTTC
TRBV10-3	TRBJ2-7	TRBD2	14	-	CAISVGTSGYEQYF	TGTGCCATCAGTGTGGGTACTAGCGGCTACGAGCAGTACTTC
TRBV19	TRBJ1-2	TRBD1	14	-	CASKTPDRVYGYTF	TGTGCCAGTAAAACACCGGACAGGGTCTATGGCTACACCTTC
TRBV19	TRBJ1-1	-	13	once	CASSINSGSQAFF	TGTGCCAGTAGTATAAATTCGGGTAGCCAAGCTTTCTTT
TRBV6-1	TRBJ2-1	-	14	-	CASSWLDSYNEQFF	TGTGCCAGCAGTTGGCTAGACTCCTACAATGAGCAGTTCTTC
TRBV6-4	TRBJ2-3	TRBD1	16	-	CASTRGEQGSTDTQYF	TGTGCCAGCACCAGAGGGGAACAGGGGAGCACAGATACGCAGTATTTT
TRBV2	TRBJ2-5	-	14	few	CASSVSGSQETQYF	TGTGCCAGCAGTGTGTCGGGTAGCCAAGAGACCCAGTACTTC
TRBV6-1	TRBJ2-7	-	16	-	CASSDIFGTTSYEQYF	TGTGCCAGCAGTGATATCTTTGGGACAACAAGTTACGAGCAGTACTTC